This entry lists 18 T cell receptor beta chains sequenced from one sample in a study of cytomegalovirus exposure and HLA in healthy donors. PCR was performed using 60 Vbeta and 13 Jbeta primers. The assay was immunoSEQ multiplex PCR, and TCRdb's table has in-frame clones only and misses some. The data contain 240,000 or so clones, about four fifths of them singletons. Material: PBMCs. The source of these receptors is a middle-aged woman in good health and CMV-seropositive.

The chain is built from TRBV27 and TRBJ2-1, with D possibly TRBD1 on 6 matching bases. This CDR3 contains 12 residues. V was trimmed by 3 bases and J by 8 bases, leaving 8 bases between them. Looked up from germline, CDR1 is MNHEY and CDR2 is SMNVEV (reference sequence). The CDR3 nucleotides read TGTGCCAGCAGTTTCAGGGGATATGAGCAGTTCTTC. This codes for CASSFRGYEQFF.

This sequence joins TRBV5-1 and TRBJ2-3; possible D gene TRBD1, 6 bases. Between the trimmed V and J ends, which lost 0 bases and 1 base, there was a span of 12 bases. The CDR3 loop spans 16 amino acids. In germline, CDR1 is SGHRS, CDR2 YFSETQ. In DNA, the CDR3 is TGCGCCAGCAGCTTGGAGTACAGGGATGGCACAGATACGCAGTATTTT. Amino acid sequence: CASSLEYRDGTDTQYF.

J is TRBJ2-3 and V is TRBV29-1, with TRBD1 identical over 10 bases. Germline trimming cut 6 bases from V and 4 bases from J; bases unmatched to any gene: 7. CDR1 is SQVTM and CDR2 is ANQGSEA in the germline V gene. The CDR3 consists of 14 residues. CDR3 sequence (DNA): TGCAGCGTCCCAAGGGGGACAGGGGCAGATACGCAGTATTTT. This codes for CSVPRGTGADTQYF.

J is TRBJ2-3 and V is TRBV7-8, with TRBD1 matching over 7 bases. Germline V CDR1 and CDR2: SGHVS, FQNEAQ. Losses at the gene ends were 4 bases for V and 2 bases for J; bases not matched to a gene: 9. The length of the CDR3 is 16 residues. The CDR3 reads CASSSQTGTDTDTQYF. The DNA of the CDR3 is TGTGCCAGCAGCTCGCAAACCGGGACAGACACAGATACGCAGTATTTT. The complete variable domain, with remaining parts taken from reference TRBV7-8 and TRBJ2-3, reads GAGVSQSPRYKVAKRGQDVALRCDPISGHVSLFWYQQALGQGPEFLTYFQNEAQLDKSGLPSDRFFAERPEGSVSTLKIQRTQQEDSAVYLCASSSQTGTDTDTQYFGPGTRLTVL.

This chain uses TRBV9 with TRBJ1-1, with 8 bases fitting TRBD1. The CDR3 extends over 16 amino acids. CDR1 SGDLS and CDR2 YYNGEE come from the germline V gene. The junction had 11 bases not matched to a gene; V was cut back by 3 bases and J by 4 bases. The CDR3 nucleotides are TGTGCCAGCAGCGGAACGCAGGGGGCTCCGGGCACTGAAGCTTTCTTT. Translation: CASSGTQGAPGTEAFF. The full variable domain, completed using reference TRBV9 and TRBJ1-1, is DSGVTQTPKHLITATGQRVTLRCSPRSGDLSVYWYQQSLDQGLQFLIQYYNGEERAKGNILERFSAQQFPDLHSELNLSSLELGDSALYFCASSGTQGAPGTEAFFGQGTRLTVV.

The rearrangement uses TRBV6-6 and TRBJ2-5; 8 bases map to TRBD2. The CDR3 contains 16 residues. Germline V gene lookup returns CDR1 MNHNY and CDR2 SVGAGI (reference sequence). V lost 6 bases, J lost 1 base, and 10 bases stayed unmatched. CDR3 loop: CASSQGRGALQETQYF. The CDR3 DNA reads TGTGCCAGCAGCCAAGGGCGGGGGGCTCTCCAAGAGACCCAGTACTTC.

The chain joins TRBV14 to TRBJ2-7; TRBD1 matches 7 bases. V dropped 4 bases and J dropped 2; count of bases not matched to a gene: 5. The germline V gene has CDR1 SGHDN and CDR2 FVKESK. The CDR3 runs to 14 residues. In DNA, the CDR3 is TGTGCCAGCAGCCTCTCAGGGGGAGCCTACGAGCAGTACTTC. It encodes CASSLSGGAYEQYF.

The CDR3 nucleotides are TGTGCCAGCAGGGTTCAGGGCGATATGAACACTGAAGCTTTCTTT. It translates to CASRVQGDMNTEAFF. This chain links TRBV6-1 with TRBJ1-1; a weak D match, TRBD1 (5 bases). Germline V gene data show CDR1 as MNHNS and CDR2 as SASEGT. The ends were cut back, 6 bases at V and 0 bases at J, with 14 bases in the middle. This CDR3 spans 15 amino acids.

This chain's CDR3 is CASSTSGRGSNTEAFF. For the CDR3, the DNA is TGCGCCAGCAGCACCTCGGGCAGGGGGTCGAACACTGAAGCTTTCTTT. V gene TRBV5-1 combines with J gene TRBJ1-1; TRBD1 matches 7 bases. Germline V gene data show CDR1 as SGHRS and CDR2 as YFSETQ. The CDR3 totals 16 residues. The ends lost 4 bases at V and 1 base at J; junction bases unmatched: 10.

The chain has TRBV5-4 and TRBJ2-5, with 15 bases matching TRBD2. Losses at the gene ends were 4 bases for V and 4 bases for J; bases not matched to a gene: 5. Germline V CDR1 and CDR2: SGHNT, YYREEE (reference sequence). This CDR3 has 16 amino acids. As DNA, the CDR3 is TGTGCCAGCAGCATCCGGACTAGCGGGGGGGGAGAGACCCAGTACTTC. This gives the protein CASSIRTSGGGETQYF.

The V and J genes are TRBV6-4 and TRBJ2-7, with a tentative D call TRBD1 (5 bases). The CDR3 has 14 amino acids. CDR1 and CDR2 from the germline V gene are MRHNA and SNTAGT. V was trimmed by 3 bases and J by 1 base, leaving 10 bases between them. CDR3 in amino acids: CASSERQGSYEQYF. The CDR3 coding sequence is TGTGCCAGCAGTGAACGGCAGGGATCCTACGAGCAGTACTTC.

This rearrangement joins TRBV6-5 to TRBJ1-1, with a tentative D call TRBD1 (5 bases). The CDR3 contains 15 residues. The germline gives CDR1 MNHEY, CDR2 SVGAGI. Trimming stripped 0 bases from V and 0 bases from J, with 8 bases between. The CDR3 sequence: CASSYSAGLNTEAFF. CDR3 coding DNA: TGTGCCAGCAGTTACTCGGCAGGGCTGAACACTGAAGCTTTCTTT.

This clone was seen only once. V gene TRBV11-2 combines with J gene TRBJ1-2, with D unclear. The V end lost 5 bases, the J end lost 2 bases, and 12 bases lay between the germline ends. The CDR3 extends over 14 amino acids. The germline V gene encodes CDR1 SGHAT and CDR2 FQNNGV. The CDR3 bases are TGTGCCAGCAGCCTCTCATTCGGGAACTATGGCTACACCTTC. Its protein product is CASSLSFGNYGYTF.

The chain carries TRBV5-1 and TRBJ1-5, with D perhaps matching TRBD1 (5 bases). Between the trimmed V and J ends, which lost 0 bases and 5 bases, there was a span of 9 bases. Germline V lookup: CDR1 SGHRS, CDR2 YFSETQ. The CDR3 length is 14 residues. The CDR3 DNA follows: TGCGCCAGCAGCTTGGAGGGCAGGGATCAGCCCCAGCATTTT. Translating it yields CASSLEGRDQPQHF.

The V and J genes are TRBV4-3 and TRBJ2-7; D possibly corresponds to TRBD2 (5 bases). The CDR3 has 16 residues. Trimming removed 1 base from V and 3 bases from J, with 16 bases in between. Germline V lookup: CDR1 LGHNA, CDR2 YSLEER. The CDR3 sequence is CASSQGIYSDLYEQYF. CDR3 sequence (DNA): TGCGCCAGCAGCCAAGGTATATATAGCGATCTCTACGAGCAGTACTTC.

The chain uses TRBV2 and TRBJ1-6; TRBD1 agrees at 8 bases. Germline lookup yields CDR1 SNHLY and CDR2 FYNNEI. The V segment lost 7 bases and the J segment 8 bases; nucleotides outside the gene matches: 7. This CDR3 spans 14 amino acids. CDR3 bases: TGTGCCAGCAACCTCAGGACAGGGCATTCACCCCTCCACTTT. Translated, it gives CASNLRTGHSPLHF.

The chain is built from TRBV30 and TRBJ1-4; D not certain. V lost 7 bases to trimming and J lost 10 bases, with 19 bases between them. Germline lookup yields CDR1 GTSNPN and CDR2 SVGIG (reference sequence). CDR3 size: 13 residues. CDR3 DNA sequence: TGTGCCTTAGACGGTCAACTACGTCGAAAACTGTTTTTT. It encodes CALDGQLRRKLFF.

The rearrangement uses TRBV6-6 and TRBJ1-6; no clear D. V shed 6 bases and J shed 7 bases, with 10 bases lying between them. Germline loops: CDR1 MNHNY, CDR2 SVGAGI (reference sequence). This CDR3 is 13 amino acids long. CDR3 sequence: CASSSLFNSPLHF. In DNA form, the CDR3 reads TGTGCCAGCAGCTCCCTCTTCAATTCACCCCTCCACTTT.